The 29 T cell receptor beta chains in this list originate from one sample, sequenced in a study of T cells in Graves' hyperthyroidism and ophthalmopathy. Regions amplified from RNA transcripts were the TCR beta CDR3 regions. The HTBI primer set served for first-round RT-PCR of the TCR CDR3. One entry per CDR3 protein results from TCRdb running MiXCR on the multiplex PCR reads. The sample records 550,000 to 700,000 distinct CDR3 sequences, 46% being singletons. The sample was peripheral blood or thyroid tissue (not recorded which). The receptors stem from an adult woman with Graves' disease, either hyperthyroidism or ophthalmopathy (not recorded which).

The CDR3 coding sequence is TGTGCCAGCAGCTTCGCCGGGACAGGGGTCGACGAGCAGTACTTC. Translating it yields CASSFAGTGVDEQYF. This sequence joins TRBV9 and TRBJ2-7; 10 nucleotides agree with TRBD1. Germline lookup yields CDR1 SGDLS and CDR2 YYNGEE. CDR3 length equals 15 residues. Unmatched junction bases numbered 9, after V lost 4 bases and J lost 5 bases. The full variable domain, in which reference TRBV9 and TRBJ2-7 provide the parts outside the CDR3, is DSGVTQTPKHLITATGQRVTLRCSPRSGDLSVYWYQQSLDQGLQFLIQYYNGEERAKGNILERFSAQQFPDLHSELNLSSLELGDSALYFCASSFAGTGVDEQYFGPGTRLTVT.

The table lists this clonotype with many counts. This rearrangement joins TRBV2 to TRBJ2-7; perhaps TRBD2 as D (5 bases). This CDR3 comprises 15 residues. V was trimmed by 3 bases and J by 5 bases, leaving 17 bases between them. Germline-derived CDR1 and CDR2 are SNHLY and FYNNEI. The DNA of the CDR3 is TGTGCCAGCAGTGATGCCGCGGCGGTCGGGGACGAGCAGTACTTC. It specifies CASSDAAAVGDEQYF.

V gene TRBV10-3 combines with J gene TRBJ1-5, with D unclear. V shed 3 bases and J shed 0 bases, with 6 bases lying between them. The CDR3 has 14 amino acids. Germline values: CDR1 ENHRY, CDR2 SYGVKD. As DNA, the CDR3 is TGTGCCATCAGTGATCGGGTTAGCAATCAGCCCCAGCATTTT. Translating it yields CAISDRVSNQPQHF.

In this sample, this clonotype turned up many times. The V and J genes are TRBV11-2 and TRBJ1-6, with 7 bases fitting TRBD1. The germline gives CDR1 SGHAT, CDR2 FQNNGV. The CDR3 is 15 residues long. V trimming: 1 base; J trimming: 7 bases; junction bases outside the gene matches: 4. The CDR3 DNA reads TGTGCCAGCAGCTTAGTGGGGACAGTGAATTCACCCCTCCACTTT. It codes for CASSLVGTVNSPLHF.

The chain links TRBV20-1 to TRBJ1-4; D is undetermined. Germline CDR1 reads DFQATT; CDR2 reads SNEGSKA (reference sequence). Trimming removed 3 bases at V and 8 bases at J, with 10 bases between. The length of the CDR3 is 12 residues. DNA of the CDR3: TGCAGTGCTAGTGAGGGTACGGAAAAACTGTTTTTT. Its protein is CSASEGTEKLFF.

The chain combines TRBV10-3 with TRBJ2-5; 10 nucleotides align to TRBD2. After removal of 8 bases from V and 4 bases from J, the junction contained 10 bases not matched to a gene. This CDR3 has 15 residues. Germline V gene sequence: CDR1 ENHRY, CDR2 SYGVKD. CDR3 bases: TGTGCCATCGGGGCTAGCGGGAGTGGTTTAGAGACCCAGTACTTC. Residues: CAIGASGSGLETQYF.

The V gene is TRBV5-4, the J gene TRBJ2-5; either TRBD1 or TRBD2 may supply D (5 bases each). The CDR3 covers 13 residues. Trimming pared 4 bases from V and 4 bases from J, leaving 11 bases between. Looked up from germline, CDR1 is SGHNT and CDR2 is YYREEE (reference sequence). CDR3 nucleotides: TGTGCCAGCAGCCGGGACCAGGGAGAGACCCAGTACTTC. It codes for CASSRDQGETQYF.

The CDR3 loop reads CSVDGDRGTYEQYF. The CDR3 coding sequence is TGCAGCGTTGATGGGGACAGGGGAACTTACGAGCAGTACTTC. J is TRBJ2-7 and V is TRBV29-1; 10 nucleotides align to TRBD1. Trimming at V came to 3 bases and at J to 4 bases, leaving 6 bases not matched to a gene. This CDR3 spans 14 amino acids. Germline CDR1 is SQVTM and CDR2 is ANQGSEA.

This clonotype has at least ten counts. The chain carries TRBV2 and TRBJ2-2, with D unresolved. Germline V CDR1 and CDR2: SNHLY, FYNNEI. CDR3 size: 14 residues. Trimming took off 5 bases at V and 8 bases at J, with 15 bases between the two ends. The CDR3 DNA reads TGTGCCAGCAGTCCAACGAAGGGTTTTGGGGAGCTGTTTTTT. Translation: CASSPTKGFGELFF.

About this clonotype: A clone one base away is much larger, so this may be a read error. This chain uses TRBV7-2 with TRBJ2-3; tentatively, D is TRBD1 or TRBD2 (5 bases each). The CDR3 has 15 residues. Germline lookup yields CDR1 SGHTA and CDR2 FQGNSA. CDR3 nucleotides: TGTGCCAGCACCTTAGTTGGGACCCCTGGGGATACGCAGTATTTT. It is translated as CASTLVGTPGDTQYF. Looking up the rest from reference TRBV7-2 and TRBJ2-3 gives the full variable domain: GAGVSQSPSNKVTEKGKDVELRCDPISGHTALYWYRQSLGQGLEFLIYFQGNSAPDKSGLPSDRFSAERTGGSVSTLTIQRTQQEDSAVYLCASTLVGTPGDTQYFGPGTRLTVL.

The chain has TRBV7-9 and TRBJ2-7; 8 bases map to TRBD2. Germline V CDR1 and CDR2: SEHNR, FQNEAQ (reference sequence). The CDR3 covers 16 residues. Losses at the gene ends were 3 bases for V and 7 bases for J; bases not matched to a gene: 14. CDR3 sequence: CASSFISGGRNNEQYF. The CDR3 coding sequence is TGTGCCAGCAGCTTTATATCCGGCGGGAGGAACAATGAGCAGTACTTC.

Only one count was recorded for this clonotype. CDR3 in amino acids: CASSERRDGELFF. CDR3 nucleotide sequence: TGTGCCAGCAGTGAAAGGAGAGACGGGGAGCTGTTTTTT. The V call is TRBV7-2, the J call TRBJ2-2, with D unclear. With 6 bases removed from V and 7 bases from J, the gap between germline ends came to 12 bases. This CDR3 region has 13 residues. Per germline, CDR1 SGHTA and CDR2 FQGNSA.

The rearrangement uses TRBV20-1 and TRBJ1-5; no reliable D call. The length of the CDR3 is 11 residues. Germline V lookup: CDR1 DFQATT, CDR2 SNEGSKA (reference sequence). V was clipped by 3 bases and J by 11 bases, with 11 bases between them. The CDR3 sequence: CSARHSGAQHF. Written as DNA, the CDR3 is TGCAGTGCTAGGCACTCCGGGGCCCAGCATTTT.

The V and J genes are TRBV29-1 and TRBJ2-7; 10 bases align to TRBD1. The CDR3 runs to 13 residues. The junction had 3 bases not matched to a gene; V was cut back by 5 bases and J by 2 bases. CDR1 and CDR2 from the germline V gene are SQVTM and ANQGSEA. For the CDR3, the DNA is TGCAGCGTTCCGGGACAGGGGACCTACGAGCAGTACTTC. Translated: CSVPGQGTYEQYF.

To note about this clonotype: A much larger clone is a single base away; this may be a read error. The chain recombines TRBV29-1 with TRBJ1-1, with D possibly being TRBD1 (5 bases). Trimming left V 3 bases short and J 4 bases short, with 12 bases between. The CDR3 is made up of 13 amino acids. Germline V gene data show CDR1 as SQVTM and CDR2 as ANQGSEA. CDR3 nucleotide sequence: TGCAGCGTTGACCAGGGTTTACGCACTGAAGCTTTCTTT. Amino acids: CSVDQGLRTEAFF.

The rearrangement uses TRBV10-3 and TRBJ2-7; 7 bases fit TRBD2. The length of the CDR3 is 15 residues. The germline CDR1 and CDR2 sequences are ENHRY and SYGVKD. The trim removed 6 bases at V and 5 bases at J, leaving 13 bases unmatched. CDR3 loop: CAIRGGSGWSDEQYF. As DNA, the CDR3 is TGTGCCATCAGGGGCGGGAGCGGTTGGTCGGACGAGCAGTACTTC.

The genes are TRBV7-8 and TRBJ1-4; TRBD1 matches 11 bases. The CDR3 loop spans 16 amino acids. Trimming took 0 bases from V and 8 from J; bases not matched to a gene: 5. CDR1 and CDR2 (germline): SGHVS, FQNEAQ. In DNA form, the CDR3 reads TGTGCCAGCAGCTTAGCTGGACAGGGGGCTGCGGAAAAACTGTTTTTT. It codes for CASSLAGQGAAEKLFF.

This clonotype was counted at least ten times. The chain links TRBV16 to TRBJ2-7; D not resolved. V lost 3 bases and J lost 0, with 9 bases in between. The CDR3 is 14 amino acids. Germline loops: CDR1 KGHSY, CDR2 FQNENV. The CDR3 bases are TGTGCCAGCAGCCAGGGCGTCAGCTCCTACGAGCAGTACTTC. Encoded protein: CASSQGVSSYEQYF.

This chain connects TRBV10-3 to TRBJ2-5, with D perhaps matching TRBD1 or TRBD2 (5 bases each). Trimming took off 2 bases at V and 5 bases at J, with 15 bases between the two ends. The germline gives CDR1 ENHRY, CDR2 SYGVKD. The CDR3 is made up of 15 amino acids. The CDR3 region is CAISEEGLSPETQYF. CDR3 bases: TGTGCCATCAGTGAGGAGGGGCTTAGTCCGGAGACCCAGTACTTC.

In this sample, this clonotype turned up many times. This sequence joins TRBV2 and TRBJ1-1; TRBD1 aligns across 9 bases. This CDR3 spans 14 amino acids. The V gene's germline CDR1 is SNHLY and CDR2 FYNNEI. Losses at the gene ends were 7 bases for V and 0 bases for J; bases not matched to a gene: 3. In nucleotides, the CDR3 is TGTGCCAGCAATAGACAGGGGGTGAACACTGAAGCTTTCTTT. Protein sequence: CASNRQGVNTEAFF.

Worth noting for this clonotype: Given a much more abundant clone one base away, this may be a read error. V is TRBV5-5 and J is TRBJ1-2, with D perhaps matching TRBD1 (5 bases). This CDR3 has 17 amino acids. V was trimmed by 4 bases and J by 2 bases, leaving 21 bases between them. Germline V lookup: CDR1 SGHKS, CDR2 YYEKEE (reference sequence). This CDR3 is CASSVLTAQTVNYGYTF. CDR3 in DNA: TGTGCCAGCAGCGTCCTGACAGCCCAGACCGTGAACTATGGCTACACCTTC.

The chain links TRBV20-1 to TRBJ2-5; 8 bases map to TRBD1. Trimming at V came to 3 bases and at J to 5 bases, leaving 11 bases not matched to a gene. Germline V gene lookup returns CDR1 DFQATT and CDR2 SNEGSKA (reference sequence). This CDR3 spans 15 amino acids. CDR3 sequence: CSASDRGRVLETQYF. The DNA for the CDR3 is TGCAGTGCTAGCGACAGGGGTCGGGTATTGGAGACCCAGTACTTC.

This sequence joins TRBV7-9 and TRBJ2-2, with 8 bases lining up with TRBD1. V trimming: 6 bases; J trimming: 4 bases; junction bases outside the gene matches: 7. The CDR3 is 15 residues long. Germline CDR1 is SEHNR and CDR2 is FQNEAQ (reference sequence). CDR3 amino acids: CASSTDRAVTGELFF. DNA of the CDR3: TGTGCCAGCAGTACGGACAGGGCGGTCACCGGGGAGCTGTTTTTT.

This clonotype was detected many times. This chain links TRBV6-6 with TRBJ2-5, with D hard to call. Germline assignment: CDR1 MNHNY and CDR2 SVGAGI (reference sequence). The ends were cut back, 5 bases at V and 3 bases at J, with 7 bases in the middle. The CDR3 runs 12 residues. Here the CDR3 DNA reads TGTGCCAGCAGTAATATGAAAGAGACCCAGTACTTC. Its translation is CASSNMKETQYF.

The CDR3 coding sequence is TGCAGCGTTAACAGGGGGCGCCAAGAGACCCAGTACTTC. Residues: CSVNRGRQETQYF. The chain couples TRBV29-1 to TRBJ2-5; 9 bases fit TRBD1. CDR1 SQVTM and CDR2 ANQGSEA come from the germline V gene. This CDR3 is built from 13 residues. The ends lost 5 bases at V and 1 base at J; junction bases unmatched: 2.

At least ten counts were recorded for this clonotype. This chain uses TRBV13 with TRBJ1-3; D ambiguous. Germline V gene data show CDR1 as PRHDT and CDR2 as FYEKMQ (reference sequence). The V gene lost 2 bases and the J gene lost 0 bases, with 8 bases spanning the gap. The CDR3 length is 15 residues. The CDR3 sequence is CASSLRRHSGNTIYF. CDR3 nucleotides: TGTGCCAGCAGCTTAAGGCGACACTCTGGAAACACCATATATTTT.

DNA of the CDR3: TGTGCCAGCAGTTTGAGAGACCGGGGTCACCGTTCTGAAGCTTTCTTT. Amino acids: CASSLRDRGHRSEAFF. This chain connects TRBV28 to TRBJ1-1; D ambiguous. The CDR3 contains 16 residues. Trimming stripped 3 bases from V and 6 bases from J, with 20 bases between. The germline gives CDR1 MDHEN, CDR2 SYDVKM.

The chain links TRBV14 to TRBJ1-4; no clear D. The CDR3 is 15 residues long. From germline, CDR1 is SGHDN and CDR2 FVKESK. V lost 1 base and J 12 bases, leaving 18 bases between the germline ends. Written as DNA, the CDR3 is TGTGCCAGCAGCCAAGGGGCCTCGAGGGTCCGCCAACTGTTTTTT. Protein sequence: CASSQGASRVRQLFF.

The DNA for the CDR3 is TGTGCCAGCTCATCTCGAACAGCTGGCTACGAGCAGTACTTC. Translating gives CASSSRTAGYEQYF. The chain couples TRBV18 to TRBJ2-7; no firm D call. This CDR3 has 14 residues. Germline CDR1 KGHSH, CDR2 LQKENI. V was shortened by 5 bases and J by 3 bases, with 14 bases between the two germline ends.